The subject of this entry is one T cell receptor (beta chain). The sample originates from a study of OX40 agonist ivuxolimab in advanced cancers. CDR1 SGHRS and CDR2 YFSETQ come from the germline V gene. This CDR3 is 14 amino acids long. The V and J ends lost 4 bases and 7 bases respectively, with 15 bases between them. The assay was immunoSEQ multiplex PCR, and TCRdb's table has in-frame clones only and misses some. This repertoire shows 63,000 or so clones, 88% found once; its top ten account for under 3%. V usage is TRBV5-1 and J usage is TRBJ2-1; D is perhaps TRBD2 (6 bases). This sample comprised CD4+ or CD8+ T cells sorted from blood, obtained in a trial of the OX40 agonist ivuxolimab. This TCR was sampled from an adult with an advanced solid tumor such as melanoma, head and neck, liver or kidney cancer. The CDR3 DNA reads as TGCGCCAGCAGCCCAGCCATGGGGGGAAATGAGCAGTTCTTC. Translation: CASSPAMGGNEQFF.